This passage covers 20 T cell receptor beta chains from one sample sequenced in a study of cytomegalovirus exposure and HLA in healthy donors. PCR involved 60 Vbeta and 13 Jbeta primers. The assay was immunoSEQ multiplex PCR, and TCRdb's table has in-frame clones only and misses some. This table holds under 150,000 clones, around 84% found once. Sequenced input: PBMCs. These receptors came from a man over 45 in good health and CMV-seronegative.

The J gene is TRBJ2-5, the V gene TRBV27; 10 positions agree with TRBD1. With 6 bases clipped from V and 4 bases from J, the junction kept 5 bases outside the gene matches. The CDR3 loop spans 14 amino acids. Germline CDR1 and CDR2: MNHEY and SMNVEV (reference sequence). For the CDR3, the DNA is TGTGCCAGCAGGGGACAGGGGCGAGGAGAGACCCAGTACTTC. Protein product: CASRGQGRGETQYF.

This rearrangement joins TRBV19 to TRBJ1-1, with D perhaps TRBD1 (5 bases). The CDR3 has 15 amino acids. In germline, CDR1 is LNHDA, CDR2 SQIVND (reference sequence). The V and J ends lost 7 bases and 5 bases respectively, with 20 bases between them. As DNA, the CDR3 is TGTGCCAGTATGACCCCCTCGACAGTCAAGACTGAAGCTTTCTTT. Its protein product is CASMTPSTVKTEAFF.

This sequence joins TRBV7-6 and TRBJ2-5; 8 bases agree with TRBD1. This CDR3 has 14 amino acids. CDR1 SGHVS and CDR2 FNYEAQ come from the germline V gene. Trimming at V came to 4 bases and at J to 1 base, leaving 2 bases not matched to a gene. The chain's CDR3 is CASSWTGRQETQYF. The CDR3 DNA follows: TGTGCCAGCAGCTGGACAGGGCGCCAAGAGACCCAGTACTTC.

V and J are TRBV11-3 and TRBJ1-2, with a tentative D call TRBD1 (6 bases). Germline V gene data show CDR1 as SGHNT and CDR2 as YENEEA. The CDR3 sequence is 16 residues long. The ends were cut back, 6 bases at V and 2 bases at J, with 19 bases in the middle. Written as DNA, the CDR3 is TGTGCCAGCAGTCACTCGGACGCTGGACAGAACTATGGCTACACCTTC. Its translation: CASSHSDAGQNYGYTF.

This chain connects TRBV5-8 to TRBJ2-2; D is ambiguous. This CDR3 is built from 14 residues. With 2 bases removed from V and 0 bases from J, the gap between germline ends came to 5 bases. Germline assignment: CDR1 SGHTS and CDR2 YDEGEE. The CDR3 sequence: CASSFLPNTGELFF. CDR3 nucleotide sequence: TGTGCCAGCAGCTTTCTTCCGAACACCGGGGAGCTGTTTTTT.

Concerning this clone itself: Other DNA sequences in the same sample also yield this CDR3. The chain recombines TRBV27 with TRBJ1-5, with D maybe TRBD1 (5 bases). CDR3 size: 13 residues. CDR1 is MNHEY and CDR2 is SMNVEV in the germline V gene (reference sequence). V dropped 3 bases and J dropped 4 bases, with 7 bases sitting between them. CDR3 region: CASSFSGNQPQHF. CDR3 coding DNA: TGTGCCAGCAGTTTTTCAGGGAATCAGCCCCAGCATTTT.

In DNA, the CDR3 is TGTGCCAGCAGCCAGAAGGCCCAGGACAGTAGTTACAATCAGCCCCAGCATTTT. Translation: CASSQKAQDSSYNQPQHF. The gene calls are TRBV4-2 and TRBJ1-5; tentatively, D is TRBD1 (6 bases). Per the germline V gene, CDR1 is LGHNA and CDR2 is YNFKEQ. The CDR3 contains 18 residues. Trimming took 3 bases from V and 3 from J, leaving 21 bases between them.

This sequence joins TRBV10-2 and TRBJ2-2, with D perhaps matching TRBD1 (6 bases). The V end lost 5 bases, the J end lost 6 bases, and 28 bases lay between the germline ends. The CDR3 has 19 amino acids. Germline V gene lookup returns CDR1 WSHSY and CDR2 SAAADI. This CDR3 is CASSRFGELGAYVAGELFF. CDR3 DNA sequence: TGCGCCAGCAGTAGATTTGGGGAGCTGGGGGCCTACGTTGCCGGGGAGCTGTTTTTT.

V usage is TRBV30 and J usage is TRBJ2-3; D is perhaps TRBD2 (6 bases). With 5 bases removed from V and 8 bases from J, the gap between germline ends came to 11 bases. CDR1 and CDR2 from the germline V gene are GTSNPN and SVGIG (reference sequence). The CDR3 sequence is 11 residues long. The CDR3 here is CAWGGRGTQYF. The CDR3 DNA reads TGTGCCTGGGGGGGGAGAGGTACGCAGTATTTT.

J is TRBJ2-7 and V is TRBV4-1, with D unclear. Germline assignment: CDR1 MGHRA and CDR2 YSYEKL. Trimming shortened V by 0 bases and J by 6 bases, and 6 bases separated the two germline ends. The length of the CDR3 is 12 residues. CDR3 sequence reads: CASSQDFREQYF. CDR3 nucleotide sequence: TGCGCCAGCAGCCAAGATTTCCGCGAGCAGTACTTC.

The V gene is TRBV6-5, the J gene TRBJ1-1; 9 bases map to TRBD1. Germline assignment: CDR1 MNHEY and CDR2 SVGAGI. CDR3 size: 16 residues. The ends lost 4 bases at V and 1 base at J; junction bases unmatched: 7. CDR3 region: CASSSSPGQGNTEAFF. The CDR3 DNA is TGTGCCAGCAGTTCGTCCCCGGGACAGGGGAACACTGAAGCTTTCTTT.

V and J are TRBV7-2 and TRBJ1-2, with 7 nucleotides matching TRBD1. After removal of 2 bases from V and 8 bases from J, the junction contained 14 bases not matched to a gene. Germline CDR1 SGHTA, CDR2 FQGNSA. The length of the CDR3 is 16 residues. The CDR3 DNA follows: TGTGCCAGCAGCTTAACGGGCTCAGGGGGGTTAAAGGGCTACACCTTC. Its translation is CASSLTGSGGLKGYTF.

J is TRBJ2-3 and V is TRBV9; 8 bases are shared with TRBD1. V lost 3 bases to trimming and J lost 3 bases; unmatched junction nucleotides: 15. This CDR3 contains 18 residues. Looked up from germline, CDR1 is SGDLS and CDR2 is YYNGEE. The CDR3 DNA reads as TGTGCCAGCAGCGCCCAAGGACAGGGCGCTTCCCGTACAGATACGCAGTATTTT. It encodes CASSAQGQGASRTDTQYF. The full variable domain, completed using reference TRBV9 and TRBJ2-3, is DSGVTQTPKHLITATGQRVTLRCSPRSGDLSVYWYQQSLDQGLQFLIQYYNGEERAKGNILERFSAQQFPDLHSELNLSSLELGDSALYFCASSAQGQGASRTDTQYFGPGTRLTVL.

The chain has TRBV2 and TRBJ2-1; TRBD1 agrees at 10 bases. V shed 3 bases and J 4 bases; nucleotides not matched to a gene: 3. The CDR3 sequence is 15 residues long. Germline CDR1 and CDR2: SNHLY and FYNNEI. CDR3 loop: CASSDSDRGYNEQFF. CDR3 nucleotide sequence: TGTGCCAGCAGTGACTCGGACAGGGGGTACAATGAGCAGTTCTTC.

The chain uses TRBV6-1 and TRBJ2-1, with a weak D call TRBD1 (6 bases). The V gene lost 8 bases and the J gene lost 8 bases, with 13 bases spanning the gap. CDR1 and CDR2 (germline): MNHNS, SASEGT. This CDR3 has 12 residues. The CDR3 nucleotides read TGTGCCAGCGGTCTCCAGGGGTATGAGCAGTTCTTC. Amino acid sequence: CASGLQGYEQFF.

This chain links TRBV7-3 with TRBJ2-5; the match to TRBD2 covers 7 bases. The length of the CDR3 is 15 residues. J was trimmed by 5 bases and V by 0 bases; bases with no gene match: 6. Germline V gene sequence: CDR1 SGHTA, CDR2 FQGTGA. This chain's CDR3 is CASSLTGGGRETQYF. In DNA, the CDR3 is TGTGCCAGCAGCTTAACTGGGGGGGGACGGGAGACCCAGTACTTC.

J is TRBJ1-1 and V is TRBV5-1; D is undetermined. V shed 0 bases and J shed 0 bases, with 9 bases lying between them. There are 15 residues in the CDR3. The germline CDR1 and CDR2 sequences are SGHRS and YFSETQ. Here the CDR3 reads CASSLDSPVNTEAFF. In DNA, the CDR3 is TGCGCCAGCAGCTTGGACAGTCCCGTGAACACTGAAGCTTTCTTT. The complete variable domain, with remaining parts taken from reference TRBV5-1 and TRBJ1-1, reads KAGVTQTPRYLIKTRGQQVTLSCSPISGHRSVSWYQQTPGQGLQFLFEYFSETQRNKGNFPGRFSGRQFSNSRSEMNVSTLELGDSALYLCASSLDSPVNTEAFFGQGTRLTVV.

This rearrangement joins TRBV4-1 to TRBJ2-5, with a weak D call TRBD2 (6 bases). The V end was cut by 1 base, the J end by 1 base, with 10 bases between. Germline V gene sequence: CDR1 MGHRA, CDR2 YSYEKL. CDR3 size: 15 residues. The CDR3 region is CASSQVATSQETQYF. CDR3 nucleotide sequence: TGCGCCAGCAGCCAAGTAGCGACTAGCCAAGAGACCCAGTACTTC.

The chain is built from TRBV9 and TRBJ1-1, with D possibly TRBD1 on 6 matching bases. Germline lookup yields CDR1 SGDLS and CDR2 YYNGEE. Trimming removed 0 bases from V and 1 base from J, with 10 bases in between. CDR3 length equals 15 residues. CDR3 residues: CASSVGSTGNTEAFF. CDR3 bases: TGTGCCAGCAGCGTAGGCTCGACAGGGAACACTGAAGCTTTCTTT.

V usage is TRBV18 and J usage is TRBJ1-1; unclear D gene. V was trimmed by 1 base and J by 1 base, leaving 7 bases between them. The CDR3 is made up of 14 amino acids. The germline CDR1 and CDR2 sequences are KGHSH and LQKENI. CDR3 sequence (DNA): TGTGCCAGCTCACCACAGACGGGGAACACTGAAGCTTTCTTT. Translation: CASSPQTGNTEAFF.